This T cell receptor (beta chain) was sequenced in a study of persistence of HIV-infected CD4 T cells. General observations from the study: Within sorted populations, more oligoclonal TCRs accompanied more oligoclonal proviruses. Degenerate expanded CDR3beta sequences were enriched among CMV- and Gag-responding cells. TCRbeta richness was lower in CMV- and Gag-responding cells than in anti-CD3/anti-CD28-responding cells.

The immunoSEQ assay was version 4, run in survey mode. Produced via immunoSEQ multiplex PCR; TCRdb's table is partial and in-frame only. The sample has 40,000 to 60,000 clones, approximately 90% seen once; the top ten hold about 3.1%. Turning to this clone: The antigen remains unidentified.

Cells were stimulated nonspecifically with anti-CD3/anti-CD28 magnetic beads. CD4+ T cells upregulating both CD40 ligand and CD69 were sorted as responding cells. Donors were HIV-1-infected adults who began suppressive ART during chronic infection. The sequences come from CD4+ T cells sorted from PBMCs after approximately 19-hour stimulation, collected from a patient who received antiretroviral therapy. This TCR came from an adult woman with HIV who was CMV-seropositive.

The CDR3 loop reads CAWIGGPTEAFF. Here the CDR3 DNA reads TGTGCCTGGATAGGGGGGCCCACTGAAGCTTTCTTT. The V gene is TRBV30, the J gene TRBJ1-1; weak D call: TRBD1 (6 bases). The germline V and J ends were trimmed by 4 bases and 4 bases, with 10 bases remaining between them. Per the germline V gene, CDR1 is GTSNPN and CDR2 is SVGIG (reference sequence). CDR3 length: 12 amino acids.